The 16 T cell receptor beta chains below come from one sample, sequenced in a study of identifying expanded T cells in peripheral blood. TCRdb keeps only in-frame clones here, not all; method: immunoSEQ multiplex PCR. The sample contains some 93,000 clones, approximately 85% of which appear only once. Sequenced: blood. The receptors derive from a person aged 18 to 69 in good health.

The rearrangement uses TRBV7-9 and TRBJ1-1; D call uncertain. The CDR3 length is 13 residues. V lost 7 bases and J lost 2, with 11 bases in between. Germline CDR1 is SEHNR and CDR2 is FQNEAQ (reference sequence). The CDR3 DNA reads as TGTGCCAGCACCAGACTCTACAACACTGAAGCTTTCTTT. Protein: CASTRLYNTEAFF.

The CDR3: CASSGSSGGAGTQYF. Written as DNA, the CDR3 is TGTGCCAGCAGCGGATCTAGCGGGGGGGCGGGTACGCAGTATTTT. The genes are TRBV9 and TRBJ2-3, with 12 bases matching TRBD2. The germline gives CDR1 SGDLS, CDR2 YYNGEE. The CDR3 runs to 15 residues. V lost 3 bases to trimming and J lost 8 bases; unmatched junction nucleotides: 7.

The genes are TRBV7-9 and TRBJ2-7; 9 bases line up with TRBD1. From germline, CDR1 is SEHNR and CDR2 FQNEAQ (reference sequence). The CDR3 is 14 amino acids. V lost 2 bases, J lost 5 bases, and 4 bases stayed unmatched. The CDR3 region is CASSLTDRGHEQYF. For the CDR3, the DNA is TGTGCCAGCAGCTTAACGGACAGGGGTCACGAGCAGTACTTC.

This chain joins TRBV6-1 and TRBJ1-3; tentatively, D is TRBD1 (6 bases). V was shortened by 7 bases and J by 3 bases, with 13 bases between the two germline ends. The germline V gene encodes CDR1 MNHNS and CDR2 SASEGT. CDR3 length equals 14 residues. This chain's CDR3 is CASITGTHGNTIYF. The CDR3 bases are TGTGCCAGCATCACCGGGACACATGGAAACACCATATATTTT.

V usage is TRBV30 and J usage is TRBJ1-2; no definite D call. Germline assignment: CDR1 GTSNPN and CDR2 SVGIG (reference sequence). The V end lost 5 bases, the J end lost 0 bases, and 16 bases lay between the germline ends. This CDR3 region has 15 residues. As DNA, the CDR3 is TGTGCCTGGTCCCCTTACTGGCTGACTAACTATGGCTACACCTTC. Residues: CAWSPYWLTNYGYTF.

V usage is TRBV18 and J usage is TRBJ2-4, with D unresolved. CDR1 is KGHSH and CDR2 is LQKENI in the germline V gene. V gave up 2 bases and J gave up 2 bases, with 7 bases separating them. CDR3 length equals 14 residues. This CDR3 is CASSPGEPKNIQYF. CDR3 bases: TGTGCCAGCTCACCAGGGGAACCCAAAAACATTCAGTACTTC.

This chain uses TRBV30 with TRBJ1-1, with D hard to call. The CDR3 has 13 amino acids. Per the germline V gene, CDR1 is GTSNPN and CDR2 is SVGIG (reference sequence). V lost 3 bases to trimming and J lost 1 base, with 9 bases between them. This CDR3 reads CAWSRDWNTEAFF. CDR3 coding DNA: TGTGCCTGGAGCCGAGACTGGAACACTGAAGCTTTCTTT.

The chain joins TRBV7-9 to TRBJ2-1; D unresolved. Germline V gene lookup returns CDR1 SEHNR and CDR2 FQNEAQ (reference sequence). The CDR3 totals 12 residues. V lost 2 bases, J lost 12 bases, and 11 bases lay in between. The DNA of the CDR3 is TGTGCCAGCAGCTTAAACGAGAAGGGGCAGTTCTTC. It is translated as CASSLNEKGQFF. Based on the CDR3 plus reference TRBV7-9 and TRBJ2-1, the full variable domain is DTGVSQNPRHKITKRGQNVTFRCDPISEHNRLYWYRQTLGQGPEFLTYFQNEAQLEKSRLLSDRFSAERPKGSFSTLEIQRTEQGDSAMYLCASSLNEKGQFFGPGTRLTVL.

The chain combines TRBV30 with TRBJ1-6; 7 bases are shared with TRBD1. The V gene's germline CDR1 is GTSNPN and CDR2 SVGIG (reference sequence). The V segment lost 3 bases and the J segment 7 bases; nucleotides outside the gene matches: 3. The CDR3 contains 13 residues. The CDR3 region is CAWSLTGNSPLHF. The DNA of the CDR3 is TGTGCCTGGAGCCTGACAGGGAATTCACCCCTCCACTTT.

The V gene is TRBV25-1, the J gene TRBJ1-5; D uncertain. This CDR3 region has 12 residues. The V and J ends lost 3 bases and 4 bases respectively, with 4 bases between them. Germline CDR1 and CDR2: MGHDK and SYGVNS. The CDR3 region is CASSDGNQPQHF. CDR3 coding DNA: TGTGCCAGCAGTGATGGAAATCAGCCCCAGCATTTT.

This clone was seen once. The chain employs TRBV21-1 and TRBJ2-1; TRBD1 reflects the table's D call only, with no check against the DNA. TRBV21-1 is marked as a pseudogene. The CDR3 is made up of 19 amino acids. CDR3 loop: CASSKGDRGLLRSYNEQFF. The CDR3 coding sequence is TGTGCCAGCAGCAAAGGGGACAGGGGTCTTTTAAGGTCCTACAATGAGCAGTTCTTC.

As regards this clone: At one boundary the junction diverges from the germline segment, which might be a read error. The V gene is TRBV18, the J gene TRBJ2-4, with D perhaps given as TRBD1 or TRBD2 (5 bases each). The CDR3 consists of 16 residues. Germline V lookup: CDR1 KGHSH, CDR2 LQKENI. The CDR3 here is CASSLEQGLVKNIQYF. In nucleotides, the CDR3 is TGTGCCAGTTCACTAGAGCAGGGCTTAGTCAAAAACATTCAGTACTTC.

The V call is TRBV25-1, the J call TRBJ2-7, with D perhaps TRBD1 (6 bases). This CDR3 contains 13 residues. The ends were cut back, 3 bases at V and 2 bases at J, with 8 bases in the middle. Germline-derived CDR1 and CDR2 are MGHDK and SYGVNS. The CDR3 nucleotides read TGTGCCAGCAGTGAGTCAGGGGCCTACGAGCAGTACTTC. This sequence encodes CASSESGAYEQYF.

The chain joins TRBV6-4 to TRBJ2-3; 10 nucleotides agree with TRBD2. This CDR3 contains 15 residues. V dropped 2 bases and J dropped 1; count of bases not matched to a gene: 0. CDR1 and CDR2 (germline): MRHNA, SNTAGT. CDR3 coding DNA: TGTGCCAGCAGTGACGGGACTAGCGGCACAGATACGCAGTATTTT. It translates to CASSDGTSGTDTQYF.

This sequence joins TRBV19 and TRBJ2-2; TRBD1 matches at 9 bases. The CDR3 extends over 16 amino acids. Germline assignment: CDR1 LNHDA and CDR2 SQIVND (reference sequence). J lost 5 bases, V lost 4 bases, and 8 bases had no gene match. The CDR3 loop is CASSTQQGARTGELFF. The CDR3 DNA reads TGTGCCAGTAGTACCCAACAGGGGGCTCGGACCGGGGAGCTGTTTTTT.

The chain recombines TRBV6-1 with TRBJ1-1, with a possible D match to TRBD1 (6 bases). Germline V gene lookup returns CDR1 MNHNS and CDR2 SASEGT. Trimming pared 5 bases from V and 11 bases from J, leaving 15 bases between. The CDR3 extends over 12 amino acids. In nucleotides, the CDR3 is TGTGCCAGCAGTAGGGGGGGCACCCCGGCTTTCTTT. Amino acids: CASSRGGTPAFF.